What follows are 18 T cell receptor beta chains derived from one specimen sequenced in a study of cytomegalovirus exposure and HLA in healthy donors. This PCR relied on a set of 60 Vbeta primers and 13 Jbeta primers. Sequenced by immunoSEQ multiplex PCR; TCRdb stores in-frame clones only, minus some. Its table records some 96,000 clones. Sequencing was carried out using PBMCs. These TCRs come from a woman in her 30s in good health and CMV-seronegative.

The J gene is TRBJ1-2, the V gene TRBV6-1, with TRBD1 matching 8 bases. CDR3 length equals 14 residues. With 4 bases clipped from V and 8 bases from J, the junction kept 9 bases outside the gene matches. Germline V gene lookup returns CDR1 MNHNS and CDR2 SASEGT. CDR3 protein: CASSVYQGAGGYTF. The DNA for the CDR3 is TGTGCCAGCAGTGTATATCAGGGGGCGGGGGGCTACACCTTC.

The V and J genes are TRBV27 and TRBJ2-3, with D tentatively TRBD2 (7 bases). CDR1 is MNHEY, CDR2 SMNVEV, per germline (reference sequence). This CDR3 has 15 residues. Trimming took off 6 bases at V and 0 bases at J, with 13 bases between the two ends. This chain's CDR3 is CASRFGGLSTDTQYF. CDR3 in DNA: TGTGCCAGCAGGTTCGGGGGGCTTAGCACAGATACGCAGTATTTT.

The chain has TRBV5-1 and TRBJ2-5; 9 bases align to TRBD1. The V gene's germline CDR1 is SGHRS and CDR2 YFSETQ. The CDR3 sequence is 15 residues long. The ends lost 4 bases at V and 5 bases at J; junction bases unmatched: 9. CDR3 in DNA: TGCGCCAGCAGCCTTCTCGGGACAGGGAGCGAGACCCAGTACTTC. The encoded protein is CASSLLGTGSETQYF.

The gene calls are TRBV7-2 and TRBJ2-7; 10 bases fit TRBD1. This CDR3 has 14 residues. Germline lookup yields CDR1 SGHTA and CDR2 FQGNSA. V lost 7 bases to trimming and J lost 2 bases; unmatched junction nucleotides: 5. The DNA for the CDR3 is TGTGCCAGCACCGGGACAGGGGATACCTACGAGCAGTACTTC. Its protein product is CASTGTGDTYEQYF. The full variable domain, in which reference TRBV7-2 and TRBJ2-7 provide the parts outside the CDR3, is GAGVSQSPSNKVTEKGKDVELRCDPISGHTALYWYRQSLGQGLEFLIYFQGNSAPDKSGLPSDRFSAERTGGSVSTLTIQRTQQEDSAVYLCASTGTGDTYEQYFGPGTRLTVT.

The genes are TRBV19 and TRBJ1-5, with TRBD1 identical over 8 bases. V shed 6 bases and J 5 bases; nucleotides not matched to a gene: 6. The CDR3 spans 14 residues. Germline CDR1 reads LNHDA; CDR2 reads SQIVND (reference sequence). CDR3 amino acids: CASSHTGGDQPQHF. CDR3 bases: TGTGCCAGTAGCCACACAGGGGGTGATCAGCCCCAGCATTTT.

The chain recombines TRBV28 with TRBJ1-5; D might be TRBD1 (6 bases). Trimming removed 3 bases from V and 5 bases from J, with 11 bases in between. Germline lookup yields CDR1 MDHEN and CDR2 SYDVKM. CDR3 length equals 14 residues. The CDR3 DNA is TGTGCCAGCAGTTTCGGCAGGGGTTATCAGCCCCAGCATTTT. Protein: CASSFGRGYQPQHF. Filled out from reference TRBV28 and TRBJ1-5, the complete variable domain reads DVKVTQSSRYLVKRTGEKVFLECVQDMDHENMFWYRQDPGLGLRLIYFSYDVKMKEKGDIPEGYSVSREKKERFSLILESASTNQTSMYLCASSFGRGYQPQHFGDGTRLSIL.

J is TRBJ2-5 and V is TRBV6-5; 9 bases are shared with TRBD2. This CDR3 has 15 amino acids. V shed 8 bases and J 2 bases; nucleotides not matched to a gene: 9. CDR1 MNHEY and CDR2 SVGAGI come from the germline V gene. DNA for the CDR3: TGTGCCAGCGGGGGTAGCGGGAGTGGGCAAGAGACCCAGTACTTC. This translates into CASGGSGSGQETQYF.

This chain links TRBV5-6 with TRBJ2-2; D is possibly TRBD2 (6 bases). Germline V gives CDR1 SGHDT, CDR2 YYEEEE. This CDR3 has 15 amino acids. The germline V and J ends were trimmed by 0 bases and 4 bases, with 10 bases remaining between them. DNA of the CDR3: TGTGCCAGCAGCTTGGACGTGCGGGGCACCGGGGAGCTGTTTTTT. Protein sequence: CASSLDVRGTGELFF.

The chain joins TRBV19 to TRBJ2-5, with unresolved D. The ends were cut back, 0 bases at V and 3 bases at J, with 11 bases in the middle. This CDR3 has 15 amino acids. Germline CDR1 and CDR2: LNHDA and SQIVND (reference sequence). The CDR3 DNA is TGTGCCAGTAGTATAGATTTAGAATCCGAAGAGACCCAGTACTTC. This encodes CASSIDLESEETQYF.

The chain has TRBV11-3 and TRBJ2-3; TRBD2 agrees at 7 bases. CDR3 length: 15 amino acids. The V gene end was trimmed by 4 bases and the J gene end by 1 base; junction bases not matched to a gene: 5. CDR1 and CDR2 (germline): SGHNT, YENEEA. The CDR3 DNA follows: TGTGCCAGCAGCTGGGGCGGGGGAGGCACAGATACGCAGTATTTT. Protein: CASSWGGGGTDTQYF.

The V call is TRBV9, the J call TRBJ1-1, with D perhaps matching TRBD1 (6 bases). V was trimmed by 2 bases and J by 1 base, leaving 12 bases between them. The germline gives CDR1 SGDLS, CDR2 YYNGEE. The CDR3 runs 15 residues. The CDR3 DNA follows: TGTGCCAGCAGCGTGGCTCCGGGACAGAACACTGAAGCTTTCTTT. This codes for CASSVAPGQNTEAFF.

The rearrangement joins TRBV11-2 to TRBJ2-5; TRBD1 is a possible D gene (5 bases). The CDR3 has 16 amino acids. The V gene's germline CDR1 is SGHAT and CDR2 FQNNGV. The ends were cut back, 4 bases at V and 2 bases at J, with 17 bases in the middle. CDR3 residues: CASSSFRQGDQETQYF. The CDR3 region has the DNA TGTGCCAGCAGCTCCTTCCGGCAGGGTGATCAAGAGACCCAGTACTTC.

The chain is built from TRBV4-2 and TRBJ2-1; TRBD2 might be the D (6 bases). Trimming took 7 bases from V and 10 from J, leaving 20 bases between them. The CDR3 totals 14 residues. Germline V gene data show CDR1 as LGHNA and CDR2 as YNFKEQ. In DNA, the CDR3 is TGTGCCAGCAAAACGGGAGCCAGGAGGAGGGAGCAGTTCTTC. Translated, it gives CASKTGARRREQFF.

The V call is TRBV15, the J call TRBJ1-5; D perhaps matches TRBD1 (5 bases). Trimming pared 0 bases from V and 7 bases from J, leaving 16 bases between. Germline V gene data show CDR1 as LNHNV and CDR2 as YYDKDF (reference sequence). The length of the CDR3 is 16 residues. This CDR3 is CATSRELSGIGQPQHF. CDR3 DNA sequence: TGTGCCACCAGCAGAGAACTGTCAGGGATAGGGCAGCCCCAGCATTTT.

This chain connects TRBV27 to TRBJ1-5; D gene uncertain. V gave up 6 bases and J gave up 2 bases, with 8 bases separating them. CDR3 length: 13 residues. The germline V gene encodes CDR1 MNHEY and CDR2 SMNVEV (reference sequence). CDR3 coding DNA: TGTGCCAGCAGAACGGCGGGCAATCAGCCCCAGCATTTT. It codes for CASRTAGNQPQHF.

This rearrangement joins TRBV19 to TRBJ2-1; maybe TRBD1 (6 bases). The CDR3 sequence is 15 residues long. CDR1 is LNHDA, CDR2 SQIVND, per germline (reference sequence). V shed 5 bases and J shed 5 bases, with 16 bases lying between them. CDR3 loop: CASSDRDTGNNEQFF. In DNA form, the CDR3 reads TGTGCCAGTAGTGATCGGGACACCGGGAACAATGAGCAGTTCTTC.

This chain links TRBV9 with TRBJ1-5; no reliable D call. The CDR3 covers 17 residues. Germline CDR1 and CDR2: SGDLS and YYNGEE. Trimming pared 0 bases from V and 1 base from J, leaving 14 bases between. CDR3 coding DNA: TGTGCCAGCAGCGTAGCTCCCGGGGAGAAAAGCAATCAGCCCCAGCATTTT. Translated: CASSVAPGEKSNQPQHF.

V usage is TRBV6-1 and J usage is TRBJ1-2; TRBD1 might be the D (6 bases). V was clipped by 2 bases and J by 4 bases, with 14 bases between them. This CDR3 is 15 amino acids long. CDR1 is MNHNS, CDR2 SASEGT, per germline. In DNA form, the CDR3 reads TGTGCCAGCAGTGAAAGGTACAGGGACGGCTATGGCTACACCTTC. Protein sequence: CASSERYRDGYGYTF.